This entry lists 7 T cell receptor beta chains sequenced from one sample in a study of blood T cell repertoires in COVID-19. Sequenced by immunoSEQ multiplex PCR; TCRdb stores in-frame clones only, minus some. Altogether 200,000 or so clones are present, around 77% being singletons, with the ten largest covering around 15%. Sequenced input: peripheral blood. The receptor set was obtained from a man aged 55 to 70 with active or convalescent COVID-19.

In this sample, this clone turned up a few times. The chain joins TRBV18 to TRBJ1-3; TRBD1 might be the D (5 bases). This CDR3 contains 14 residues. Per the germline V gene, CDR1 is KGHSH and CDR2 is LQKENI. Trimming stripped 5 bases from V and 1 base from J, with 9 bases between. This CDR3 reads CASSAGRSGNTIYF. The CDR3 DNA is TGTGCCAGCTCAGCGGGGCGTTCTGGAAACACCATATATTTT.

This chain connects TRBV6-6 to TRBJ1-5, with TRBD1 matching 7 bases. The trim removed 0 bases at V and 2 bases at J, leaving 4 bases unmatched. Germline V gene lookup returns CDR1 MNHNY and CDR2 SVGAGI (reference sequence). This CDR3 has 16 amino acids. The CDR3, as DNA: TGTGCCAGCAGTTACTCAGGGGGCTCGGGCAATCAGCCCCAGCATTTT. Its translation is CASSYSGGSGNQPQHF.

This clone was seen only a few times. This rearrangement joins TRBV19 to TRBJ2-1, with 10 bases matching TRBD1. This CDR3 spans 17 amino acids. Germline V gene sequence: CDR1 LNHDA, CDR2 SQIVND (reference sequence). V shed 4 bases, J shed 6 bases, and the junction held 12 bases outside the gene matches. The CDR3 loop is CASSSNPGQGPINEQFF. In DNA, the CDR3 is TGTGCCAGTAGTAGCAACCCGGGACAGGGGCCGATCAATGAGCAGTTCTTC.

The chain employs TRBV27 and TRBJ2-2, with TRBD2 identical over 7 bases. The CDR3 sequence is 14 residues long. The germline V gene has CDR1 MNHEY and CDR2 SMNVEV (reference sequence). Trimming removed 7 bases from V and 6 bases from J; junction bases left unmatched: 8. The CDR3: CASTPAGAAGELFF. CDR3 nucleotides: TGTGCCAGCACCCCGGCGGGAGCAGCCGGGGAGCTGTTTTTT.

This chain joins TRBV6-4 and TRBJ2-2; unclear D gene. Germline lookup yields CDR1 MRHNA and CDR2 SNTAGT. V gave up 8 bases and J gave up 3 bases, with 13 bases separating them. The length of the CDR3 is 14 residues. DNA of the CDR3: TGTGCCAGCTCCCCCGAAGGAGACACCGGGGAGCTGTTTTTT. Its translation is CASSPEGDTGELFF.

The chain uses TRBV19 and TRBJ2-1; D is possibly TRBD2 (6 bases). Trimming removed 2 bases from V and 4 bases from J, with 18 bases in between. Germline-derived CDR1 and CDR2 are LNHDA and SQIVND (reference sequence). The CDR3 runs to 17 residues. The CDR3 is CASSIRRAGPFYNEQFF. CDR3 DNA sequence: TGTGCCAGTAGTATAAGGAGGGCGGGTCCCTTTTACAATGAGCAGTTCTTC.

The rearrangement uses TRBV27 and TRBJ1-5, with no clear D. V lost 5 bases and J 2 bases, leaving 19 bases between the germline ends. There are 17 residues in the CDR3. CDR1 and CDR2 from the germline V gene are MNHEY and SMNVEV (reference sequence). As DNA, the CDR3 is TGTGCCAGCAGTGCTGTTACCGGGATCTGGGGCAATCAGCCCCAGCATTTT. This sequence encodes CASSAVTGIWGNQPQHF.